This section outlines one T cell receptor beta chain sequence together with its context. The entry originates in a study of shared T cell receptors in the human thymus. The data were produced by immunoSEQ multiplex PCR, yet TCRdb's version contains in-frame clones alone and is incomplete. The repertoire holds hundreds of thousands of clones, with more than 85% as singletons. The germline gives CDR1 SGHVT, CDR2 SQSDAQ. The CDR3 is 14 residues long. The V end lost 3 bases, the J end lost 3 bases, and 12 bases lay between the germline ends. The material sequenced was thymocytes. This TCR was sampled from a human donor. The J gene is TRBJ2-7, the V gene TRBV7-4; maybe TRBD2 (6 bases). The CDR3 DNA is TGTGCCAGCAGCTTTTGGAGGGAACACTACGAGCAGTACTTC. This gives the protein CASSFWREHYEQYF.